The 7 T cell receptor beta chains below all came from one sample that was sequenced in a study of blood T cell repertoires in COVID-19. The protocol was immunoSEQ multiplex PCR, while the TCRdb copy is restricted to in-frame clones and leaves out a portion. This sample yields 350,000 to 450,000 clones, of which more than 75% are seen a single time; 2.5% to 3.5% belongs to the top ten. The sequenced sample was peripheral blood. The origin of the receptors is a human donor in a cohort sampled during active COVID-19.

This chain connects TRBV28 to TRBJ2-7, with 7 bases matching TRBD2. This CDR3 is 16 amino acids long. J lost 4 bases, V lost 7 bases, and 16 bases had no gene match. Germline V CDR1 and CDR2: MDHEN, SYDVKM. CDR3 region: CASTLLGATGGYEQYF. CDR3 DNA sequence: TGTGCCAGCACCCTTCTTGGGGCCACCGGGGGGTACGAGCAGTACTTC. The whole variable domain, remainder taken from reference TRBV28 and TRBJ2-7, is DVKVTQSSRYLVKRTGEKVFLECVQDMDHENMFWYRQDPGLGLRLIYFSYDVKMKEKGDIPEGYSVSREKKERFSLILESASTNQTSMYLCASTLLGATGGYEQYFGPGTRLTVT.

This chain uses TRBV12-3 or TRBV12-4 with TRBJ1-5; D not certain. With 6 bases removed from V and 5 bases from J, the gap between germline ends came to 8 bases. The CDR3 is made up of 12 amino acids. CDR3 amino acids: CASSPVDQPQHF. CDR3 bases: TGTGCCAGCAGCCCAGTGGATCAGCCCCAGCATTTT.

CDR3 nucleotides: TGTGCCAGCAGTTTAGACCGGGACAGGGAAGATACGCAGTATTTT. Protein sequence: CASSLDRDREDTQYF. V and J are TRBV28 and TRBJ2-3, with 9 nucleotides matching TRBD1. The CDR3 extends over 15 amino acids. The J segment lost 5 bases and the V segment lost 2 bases, leaving 5 bases of the junction unmatched. The V gene's germline CDR1 is MDHEN and CDR2 SYDVKM.

The chain uses TRBV5-1 and TRBJ1-4; 9 bases agree with TRBD1. V lost 0 bases, J lost 4 bases, and 4 bases stayed unmatched. The CDR3 is 16 amino acids. Germline V CDR1 and CDR2: SGHRS, YFSETQ. The CDR3 spells CASSLARDRVNEKLFF. CDR3 sequence (DNA): TGCGCCAGCAGCTTGGCTCGGGACAGGGTTAATGAAAAACTGTTTTTT.

This chain connects TRBV5-1 to TRBJ2-2; possibly TRBD1 for D (6 bases). Between the trimmed V and J ends, which lost 1 base and 1 base, there was a span of 14 bases. The CDR3 contains 17 residues. The V gene's germline CDR1 is SGHRS and CDR2 YFSETQ. CDR3 in DNA: TGCGCCAGCAGCTTGAGAGTGACAGGTCGGAACACCGGGGAGCTGTTTTTT. Protein product: CASSLRVTGRNTGELFF.

The chain links TRBV6-1 to TRBJ2-1; 7 bases are shared with TRBD2. Germline loops: CDR1 MNHNS, CDR2 SASEGT. This CDR3 comprises 20 residues. With V trimmed by 0 bases and J by 1 base, 15 bases remained unmatched. CDR3 DNA sequence: TGTGCCAGCAGTGAAGCCGGGAGGAGAGATTATGTGGTATCCTACAATGAGCAGTTCTTC. Translated: CASSEAGRRDYVVSYNEQFF.

This chain connects TRBV28 to TRBJ2-3; 10 bases map to TRBD2. V was clipped by 1 base and J by 10 bases; unmatched bases: 8. The CDR3 has 15 amino acids. The germline V gene encodes CDR1 MDHEN and CDR2 SYDVKM. DNA for the CDR3: TGTGCCAGCAGTTTATTGTCTAGCGGGAGTAGAGCGCAGTATTTT. This gives the protein CASSLLSSGSRAQYF.